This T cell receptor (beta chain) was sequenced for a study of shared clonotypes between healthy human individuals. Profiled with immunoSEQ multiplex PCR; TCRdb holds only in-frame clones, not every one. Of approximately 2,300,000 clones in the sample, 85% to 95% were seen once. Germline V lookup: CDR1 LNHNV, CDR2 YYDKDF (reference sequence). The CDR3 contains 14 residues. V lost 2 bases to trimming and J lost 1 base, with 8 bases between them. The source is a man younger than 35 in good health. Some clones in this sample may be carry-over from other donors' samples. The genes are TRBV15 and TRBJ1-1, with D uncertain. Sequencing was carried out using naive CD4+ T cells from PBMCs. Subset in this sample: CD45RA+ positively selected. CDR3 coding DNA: TGTGCCACCAGCAGATACTGGAAGAACACTGAAGCTTTCTTT. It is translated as CATSRYWKNTEAFF.